Described below is a single TCR beta chain sequence and its context. Its target is unknown. Method: immunoSEQ multiplex PCR; TCRdb's copy keeps in-frame clones and lacks some. The sample has 150,000 to 200,000 clones, over 80% seen once. These data come from a study of shared clonotypes between healthy human individuals. General study points: Researchers sampled blood only, noting tissue repertoires likely differ.

Germline CDR1 SGDLS, CDR2 YYNGEE. The ends were cut back, 3 bases at V and 1 base at J, with 26 bases in the middle. CDR3 length: 20 residues. The sequence was obtained from a woman aged 25 to 39 in good health. Sample: naive CD4+ T cells sorted from blood. Subset: CD45RA+ positively selected. The rearrangement links TRBV9 to TRBJ1-5, with D possibly TRBD1 on 5 matching bases. The CDR3 DNA follows: TGTGCCAGCAGCGCCGTGAGGGGACGGCGAGACGGGGGAAGCAATCAGCCCCAGCATTTT. Its translation is CASSAVRGRRDGGSNQPQHF.